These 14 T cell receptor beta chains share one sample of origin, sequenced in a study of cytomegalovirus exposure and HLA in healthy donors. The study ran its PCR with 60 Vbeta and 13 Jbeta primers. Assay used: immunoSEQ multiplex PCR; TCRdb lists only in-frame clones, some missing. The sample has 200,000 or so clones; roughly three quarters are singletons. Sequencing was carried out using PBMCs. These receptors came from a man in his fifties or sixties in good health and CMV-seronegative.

The CDR3 nucleotides read TGTGCCAGCAGCTCGGGACAGCCGATCTCGGGCTACACCTTC. It is translated as CASSSGQPISGYTF. The V call is TRBV5-4, the J call TRBJ1-2; 7 nucleotides agree with TRBD1. This CDR3 region has 14 residues. The germline V gene has CDR1 SGHNT and CDR2 YYREEE (reference sequence). The V gene end was trimmed by 3 bases and the J gene end by 8 bases; junction bases not matched to a gene: 10.

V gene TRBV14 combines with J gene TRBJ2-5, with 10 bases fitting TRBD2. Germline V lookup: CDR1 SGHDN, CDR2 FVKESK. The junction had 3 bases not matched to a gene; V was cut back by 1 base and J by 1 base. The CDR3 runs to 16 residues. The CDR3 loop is CASSQVTSGAQETQYF. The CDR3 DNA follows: TGTGCCAGCAGCCAAGTAACTAGCGGGGCCCAAGAGACCCAGTACTTC. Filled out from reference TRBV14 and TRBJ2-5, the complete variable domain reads EAGVTQFPSHSVIEKGQTVTLRCDPISGHDNLYWYRRVMGKEIKFLLHFVKESKQDESGMPNNRFLAERTGGTYSTLKVQPAELEDSGVYFCASSQVTSGAQETQYFGPGTRLLVL.

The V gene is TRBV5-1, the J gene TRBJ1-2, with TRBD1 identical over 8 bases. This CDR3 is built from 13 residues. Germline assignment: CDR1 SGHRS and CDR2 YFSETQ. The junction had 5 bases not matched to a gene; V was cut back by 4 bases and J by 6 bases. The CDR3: CASSPQGVDGYTF. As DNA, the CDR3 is TGCGCCAGCAGCCCACAGGGGGTGGATGGCTACACCTTC. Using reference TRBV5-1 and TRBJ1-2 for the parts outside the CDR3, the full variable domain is KAGVTQTPRYLIKTRGQQVTLSCSPISGHRSVSWYQQTPGQGLQFLFEYFSETQRNKGNFPGRFSGRQFSNSRSEMNVSTLELGDSALYLCASSPQGVDGYTFGSGTRLTVV.

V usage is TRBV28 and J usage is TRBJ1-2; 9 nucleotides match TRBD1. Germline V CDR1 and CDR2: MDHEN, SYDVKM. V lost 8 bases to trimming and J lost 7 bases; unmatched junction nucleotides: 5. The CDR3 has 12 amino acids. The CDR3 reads CASGTGTRGYTF. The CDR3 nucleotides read TGTGCCAGCGGGACAGGGACGCGTGGCTACACCTTC.

CDR3 sequence reads: CASSLWAGAKLNTEAFF. The CDR3 DNA reads TGTGCCAGCAGTTTATGGGCAGGGGCTAAATTGAACACTGAAGCTTTCTTT. The gene calls are TRBV28 and TRBJ1-1; tentatively, D is TRBD1 (6 bases). Deletions cut 0 bases from V and 0 bases from J, with 14 bases between. The CDR3 length is 17 residues. Germline CDR1 and CDR2: MDHEN and SYDVKM. Supplemented by reference TRBV28 and TRBJ1-1, the full variable domain reads DVKVTQSSRYLVKRTGEKVFLECVQDMDHENMFWYRQDPGLGLRLIYFSYDVKMKEKGDIPEGYSVSREKKERFSLILESASTNQTSMYLCASSLWAGAKLNTEAFFGQGTRLTVV.

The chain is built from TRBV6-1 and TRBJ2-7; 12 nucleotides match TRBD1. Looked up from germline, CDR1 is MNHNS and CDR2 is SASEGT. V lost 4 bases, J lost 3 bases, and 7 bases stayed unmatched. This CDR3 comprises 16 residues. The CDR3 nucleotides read TGTGCCAGCAGTGTACAGGGACAGGGGGCCAACTACGAGCAGTACTTC. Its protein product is CASSVQGQGANYEQYF.

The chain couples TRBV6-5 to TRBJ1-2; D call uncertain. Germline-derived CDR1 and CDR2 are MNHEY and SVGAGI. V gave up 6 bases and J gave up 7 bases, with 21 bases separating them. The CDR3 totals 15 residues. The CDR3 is CASRVGREGQSGYTF. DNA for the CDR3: TGTGCCAGCAGGGTGGGGAGGGAGGGCCAGTCTGGCTACACCTTC.

The CDR3 is CASSGGRPSEQFF. CDR3 nucleotide sequence: TGTGCCAGCAGTGGCGGTAGGCCGAGTGAGCAGTTCTTC. J is TRBJ2-1 and V is TRBV6-1, with unresolved D. V shed 4 bases and J shed 9 bases, with 13 bases lying between them. The CDR3 sequence is 13 residues long. The germline CDR1 and CDR2 sequences are MNHNS and SASEGT.

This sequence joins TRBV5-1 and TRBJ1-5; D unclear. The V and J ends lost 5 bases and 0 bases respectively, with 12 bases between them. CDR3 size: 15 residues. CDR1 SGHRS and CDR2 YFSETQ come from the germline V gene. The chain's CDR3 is CASRLSPDSNQPQHF. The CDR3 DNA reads TGCGCCAGCAGACTAAGCCCGGATAGCAATCAGCCCCAGCATTTT.

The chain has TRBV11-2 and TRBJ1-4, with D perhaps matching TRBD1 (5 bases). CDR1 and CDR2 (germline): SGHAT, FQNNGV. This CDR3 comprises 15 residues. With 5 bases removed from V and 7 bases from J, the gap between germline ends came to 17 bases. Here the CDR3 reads CASSPVREVGEKLFF. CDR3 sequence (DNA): TGTGCCAGCAGCCCAGTCAGGGAGGTGGGTGAAAAACTGTTTTTT.

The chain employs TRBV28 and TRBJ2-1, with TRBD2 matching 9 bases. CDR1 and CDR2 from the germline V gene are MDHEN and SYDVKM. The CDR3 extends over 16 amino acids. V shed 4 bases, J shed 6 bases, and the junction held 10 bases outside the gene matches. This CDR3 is CASSSSAGGPFNEQFF. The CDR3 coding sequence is TGTGCCAGCAGTTCCTCAGCGGGAGGCCCTTTCAATGAGCAGTTCTTC.

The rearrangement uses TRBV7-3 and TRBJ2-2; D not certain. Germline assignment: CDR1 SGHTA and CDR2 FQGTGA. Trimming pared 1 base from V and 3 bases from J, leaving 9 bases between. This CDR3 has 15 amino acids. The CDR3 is CASSLKGDYTGELFF. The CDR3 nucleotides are TGTGCCAGCAGCTTAAAAGGAGATTACACCGGGGAGCTGTTTTTT.

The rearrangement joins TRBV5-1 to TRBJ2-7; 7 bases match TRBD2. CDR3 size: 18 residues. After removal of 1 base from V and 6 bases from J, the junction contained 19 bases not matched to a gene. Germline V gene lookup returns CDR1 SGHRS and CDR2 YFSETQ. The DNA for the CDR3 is TGCGCCAGCAGCTTGACAGGCCCACCCGGGGCTAGCGGCTCCGAGCAGTACTTC. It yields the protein CASSLTGPPGASGSEQYF.

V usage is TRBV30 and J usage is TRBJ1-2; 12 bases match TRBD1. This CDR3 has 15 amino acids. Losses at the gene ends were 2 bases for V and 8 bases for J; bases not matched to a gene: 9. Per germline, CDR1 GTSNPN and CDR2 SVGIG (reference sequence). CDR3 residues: CAWSIGTGGAGGYTF. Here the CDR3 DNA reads TGTGCCTGGAGTATTGGGACAGGGGGCGCGGGGGGCTACACCTTC. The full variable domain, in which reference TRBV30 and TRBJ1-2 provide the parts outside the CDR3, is SQTIHQWPATLVQPVGSPLSLECTVEGTSNPNLYWYRQAAGRGLQLLFYSVGIGQISSEVPQNLSASRPQDRQFILSSKKLLLSDSGFYLCAWSIGTGGAGGYTFGSGTRLTVV.